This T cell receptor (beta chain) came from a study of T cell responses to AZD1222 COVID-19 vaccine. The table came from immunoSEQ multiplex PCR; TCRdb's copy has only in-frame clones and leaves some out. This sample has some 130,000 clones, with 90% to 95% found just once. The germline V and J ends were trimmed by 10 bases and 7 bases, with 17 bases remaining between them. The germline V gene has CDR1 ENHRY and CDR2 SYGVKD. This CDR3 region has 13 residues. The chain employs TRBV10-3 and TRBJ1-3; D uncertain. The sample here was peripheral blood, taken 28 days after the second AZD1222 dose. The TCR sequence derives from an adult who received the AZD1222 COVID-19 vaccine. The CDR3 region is CATLNGLGNTIYF. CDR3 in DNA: TGTGCCACCCTAAATGGCCTTGGGAACACCATATATTTT.